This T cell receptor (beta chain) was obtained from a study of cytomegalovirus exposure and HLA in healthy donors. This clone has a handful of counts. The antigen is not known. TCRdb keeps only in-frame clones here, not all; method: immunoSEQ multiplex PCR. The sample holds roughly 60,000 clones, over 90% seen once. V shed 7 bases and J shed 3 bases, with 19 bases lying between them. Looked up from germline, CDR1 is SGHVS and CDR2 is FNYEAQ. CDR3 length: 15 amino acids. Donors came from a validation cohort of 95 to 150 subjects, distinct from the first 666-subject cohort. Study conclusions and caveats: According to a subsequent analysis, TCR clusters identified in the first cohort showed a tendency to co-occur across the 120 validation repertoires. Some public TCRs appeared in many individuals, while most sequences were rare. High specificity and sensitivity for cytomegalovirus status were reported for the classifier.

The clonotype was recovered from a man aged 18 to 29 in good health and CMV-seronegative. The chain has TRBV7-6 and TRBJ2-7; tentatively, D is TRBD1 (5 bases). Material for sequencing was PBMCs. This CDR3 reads CASTLDQGGVYEQYF. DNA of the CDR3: TGTGCCAGCACCTTGGACCAGGGTGGTGTCTACGAGCAGTACTTC.